The rows below give T cell receptor beta chains drawn from one sample of a study of regulatory T cells in long-lasting Graves disease. Each CDR3 protein is one row after TCRdb ran MiXCR on the multiplex PCR reads. The profile shows about 350,000 distinct CDR3 sequences, roughly 17% of them singletons. These sequences were also reported in another study, on T cells in Graves' hyperthyroidism and ophthalmopathy.

This sample comprised peripheral blood mononuclear cells (PBMCs), obtained at new diagnosis, from a patient treated with antithyroid drugs. The receptor set was obtained from a woman aged 18-29 years with Graves disease. CDR3s leave out the opening cysteine and the closing phenylalanine or tryptophan.

J gene | V gene | CDR3 length | CDR3 protein
TRBJ1-4 | TRBV27 | 11 | ASRPATNEKLF
TRBJ2-3 | TRBV7-9 | 14 | ASSLQTGWSTDTQY
TRBJ1-3 | TRBV5-1 | 13 | ASSLGTGLGNTIY
TRBJ2-3 | TRBV29-1 | 10 | SPGLVSDTQY
TRBJ1-5 | TRBV2 | 12 | ASSDRGGDQPQH
TRBJ2-1 | TRBV6-1 | 15 | ASSETPKGGRSNEQF
TRBJ2-1 | TRBV11-2 | 10 | ASSFGTNEQF
TRBJ2-3 | TRBV3-1 | 14 | ASSQVSGVSTDTQY
TRBJ2-2 | TRBV6-5 | 16 | ASSYLGQGSTNTGELF
TRBJ1-2 | TRBV30 | 11 | AWTPGQGSGYT
TRBJ2-7 | TRBV6-2/TRBV6-3 | 18 | ASSYSSPLPFGQGAYEQY
TRBJ2-3 | TRBV20-1 | 13 | SARAPSGETDTQY
TRBJ1-1 | TRBV7-3 | 11 | ASSFQGGTEAF
TRBJ1-2 | TRBV6-1 | 12 | ASSAPDSNYGYT
TRBJ1-1 | TRBV18 | 12 | ASSETTGNTEAF
TRBJ1-1 | TRBV30 | 11 | AWSLSLNTEAF
TRBJ2-5 | TRBV6-2/TRBV6-3 | 14 | ASSPTFGRVQETQY
TRBJ1-1 | TRBV19 | 13 | ASSTDRATGGEAF
TRBJ2-1 | TRBV7-6 | 13 | ASSFSIAGHNEQL
TRBJ2-1 | TRBV2 | 13 | ASEPGQGDWNEQF
TRBJ2-1 | TRBV30 | 13 | AWTYSGSSYNEQF
TRBJ2-7 | TRBV6-1 | 14 | ASSERPTGGFHEQY
TRBJ1-1 | TRBV30 | 14 | AWRRIFRGEWTEAF
TRBJ2-1 | TRBV27 | 13 | ASKSAGQGSNEQF
TRBJ2-7 | TRBV7-2 | 13 | ASSSTSGRGYEQY
TRBJ1-1 | TRBV7-9 | 9 | ASSFSAEAF
TRBJ2-2 | TRBV18 | 15 | ASSRGAGQRYTGELF
TRBJ1-1 | TRBV6-5 | 9 | ASSYRAEAF
TRBJ2-4 | TRBV19 | 12 | ASSVTSGNGIQY
TRBJ2-1 | TRBV20-1 | 12 | SAAARSSYNEQF
TRBJ2-1 | TRBV28 | 12 | ASFHGQSYNEQF
TRBJ2-7 | TRBV5-1 | 15 | ASSGVPTGRRSYEQY
TRBJ1-1 | TRBV20-1 | 12 | SARDPGGNTEAF
TRBJ1-2 | TRBV30 | 10 | AWKAANYGYT
TRBJ2-1 | TRBV28 | 12 | AGSAGSSYNEQF
TRBJ2-2 | TRBV7-9 | 15 | ASSPHSVVANTGELF
TRBJ2-5 | TRBV5-1 | 16 | ASSLFPRTEYPQETQY
TRBJ2-1 | TRBV7-2 | 13 | ASSSSASSYNEQF
TRBJ2-7 | TRBV6-5 | 10 | ASSYLGVEQY
TRBJ2-1 | TRBV2 | 10 | ASISSYNEQF
TRBJ2-1 | TRBV6-2/TRBV6-3 | 14 | ASSARLAGVVPEQF
TRBJ2-3 | TRBV5-6 | 13 | ASSRTSGFTDTQY
TRBJ1-1 | TRBV27 | 12 | ASKGLPMNTEAF
TRBJ1-5 | TRBV2 | 13 | ASRYQGADNQPQH
TRBJ2-3 | TRBV12-3/TRBV12-4 | 10 | ASSRGGDTQY
TRBJ1-1 | TRBV7-9 | 12 | ASSLVAGDPEAF
TRBJ2-1 | TRBV18 | 12 | ASSPQGANDEQF
TRBJ2-7 | TRBV29-1 | 10 | SFGDSIYEQY
TRBJ2-1 | TRBV27 | 12 | ASSLPGLNNEQF
TRBJ2-5 | TRBV29-1 | 13 | SVERRPGGQETQY
TRBJ1-4 | TRBV7-3 | 12 | ASSRRQVGEKLF
TRBJ2-2 | TRBV20-1 | 10 | SAREMTGELF
TRBJ2-1 | TRBV2 | 13 | ASSERTSGSNEQF
TRBJ1-5 | TRBV20-1 | 14 | SATSGTDYSNQPQH